A selection of T cell receptor beta chains follows, all from one sample in a study of blood T cell repertoires in COVID-19. Some clones are missing from TCRdb's copy, which holds only in-frame ones; the method was immunoSEQ multiplex PCR. The sample holds some 110,000 clones, roughly 79% seen once. Sequencing was performed on peripheral blood. The source is a man aged 70-80 years with active or convalescent COVID-19. CDR3s include the opening cysteine and the closing phenylalanine or tryptophan. D genes are given only for firm matches. For some rows the clone size is stated as once, few or many, or as a class when expanded; others skip it.

>-|TRBJ1-2|TRBD1|TRBV5-4
TGTGCCAGCAGCCCGGGACAGGTTGGCTATGGCTACACCTTC
CASSPGQVGYGYTF
>-|TRBJ2-1|TRBD2|TRBV5-1
TGCGCCAGCAGCTTGGCCGGAAGCGGGGGCTTTAACAATGAGCAGTTCTTC
CASSLAGSGGFNNEQFF
>-|TRBJ2-5|-|TRBV6-5
TGTGCCAGCAGTTACCCGGGACAAGAGACCCAGTACTTC
CASSYPGQETQYF
>few|TRBJ2-7|-|TRBV1
TGCACCAGCAGCCAGGATAGCGGGAGACCCTACGAGCAGTACTTC
CTSSQDSGRPYEQYF
>medium-sized|TRBJ1-4|TRBD1|TRBV7-9
TGTGCCAGCAGCTTCCCGACAGGGGGGGAAAAACTGTTTTTT
CASSFPTGGEKLFF
>few|TRBJ1-1|TRBD1|TRBV6-5
TGTGCCAGCAGCCCGAGGGACAGGGGGAACACTGAAGCTTTCTTT
CASSPRDRGNTEAFF
>-|TRBJ1-2|-|TRBV6-2/TRBV6-3
TGTGCCAGCAGTTACTTGCGGAACTATGGCTACACCTTC
CASSYLRNYGYTF
>-|TRBJ2-3|TRBD1|TRBV30
TGTGCCTGGAGTGGTGGACAGGACAAACCCCATACGCAGTATTTT
CAWSGGQDKPHTQYF
>-|TRBJ2-3|TRBD1|TRBV19
TGTGCCAGTAGTACAAGGACAGGGGGAAATCCAGATACGCAGTATTTT
CASSTRTGGNPDTQYF
>-|TRBJ1-1|-|TRBV6-5
TGTGCCAGTTCCATGAACACTGAAGCTTTCTTT
CASSMNTEAFF
>-|TRBJ2-1|-|TRBV12-3/TRBV12-4
TGTGCCAGCAGGCAGGGGACTAACAATGAGCAGTTCTTC
CASRQGTNNEQFF
>-|TRBJ2-5|TRBD1|TRBV2
TGTGCCAGCAATGGACAGGGGGCTTCAGAGACCCAGTACTTC
CASNGQGASETQYF
>-|TRBJ2-5|-|TRBV19
TGTGCCAGTAGTCCTGGGACACAAGAGACCCAGTACTTC
CASSPGTQETQYF
>-|TRBJ1-2|TRBD1|TRBV5-1
TGCGCCAGCAGCACCACCGGGACAGGGGGCGCCATTGAGGATGGCTACACCTTC
CASSTTGTGGAIEDGYTF
>-|TRBJ1-1|-|TRBV4-3
TGCGCCAGCAGCCAAGGACTATCTAACACTGAAGCTTTCTTT
CASSQGLSNTEAFF
>-|TRBJ2-1|TRBD2|TRBV4-3
TGCGCCAGCAGCCTTCTGATAGCGGGAGGGTTCAATGAGCAGTTCTTC
CASSLLIAGGFNEQFF
>-|TRBJ1-2|-|TRBV5-5
TGTGCCAGCAGCTTGGTTATGGGAGGCTATGGCTACACCTTC
CASSLVMGGYGYTF
>-|TRBJ2-2|-|TRBV11-2
TGTGCCAGCAGCTTAGTCGGGCAGGGAAGTCCCGGGGAGCTGTTTTTT
CASSLVGQGSPGELFF
>-|TRBJ2-3|-|TRBV18
TGTGCCAGCTCACCCAAGGGGGATACGCAGTATTTT
CASSPKGDTQYF
>-|TRBJ1-1|-|TRBV9
TGTGCCAGCAGCGTAGACAACATGGTTAACACTGAAGCTTTCTTT
CASSVDNMVNTEAFF